This is a list of T cell receptor beta chains from one sample in a study of T cell responses to AZD1222 COVID-19 vaccine. TCRdb's table, derived via immunoSEQ multiplex PCR, lists solely in-frame clones and lacks some. The profile covers approximately 150,000 clones, with roughly 94% appearing a single time and roughly 4.4% taken by the ten largest. The source material was peripheral blood, sampled on day 0 of MenACWY control vaccination. The receptors stem from an adult in good health. The CDR3 runs from the conserved cysteine through the conserved F or W. A D gene is named only where the DNA matches it firmly. Where a row states a size, it is once, few, many or the class of an expanded clone; other rows omit it.

CDR3: CASSQASPYNEQFF
DNA: TGTGCCAGCAGCCAGGCTAGTCCCTACAATGAGCAGTTCTTC
D: -
V: TRBV3-1/TRBV3-2
J: TRBJ2-1
size: -

CDR3: CAISESGTGVGDEQFF
DNA: TGTGCCATCAGTGAGTCCGGGACAGGGGTAGGAGATGAGCAGTTCTTC
D: TRBD1
V: TRBV10-3
J: TRBJ2-1
size: -

CDR3: CASSLMRQETQYF
DNA: TGTGCCAGCAGCTTAATGCGACAAGAGACCCAGTACTTC
D: -
V: TRBV7-2
J: TRBJ2-5
size: -

CDR3: CASSRLAGGVGELFF
DNA: TGTGCCAGCAGTCGCCTAGCGGGAGGCGTCGGGGAGCTGTTTTTT
D: TRBD2
V: TRBV7-2
J: TRBJ2-2
size: -

CDR3: CASSEALPTAQETQYF
DNA: TGTGCCAGCAGTGAAGCGCTTCCCACAGCCCAAGAGACCCAGTACTTC
D: -
V: TRBV6-1
J: TRBJ2-5
size: -

CDR3: CASSPREGSSYNEQFF
DNA: TGTGCCAGCAGCCCGCGGGAGGGGAGCTCCTACAATGAGCAGTTCTTC
D: TRBD2
V: TRBV13
J: TRBJ2-1
size: -

CDR3: CASSPRTDRYGYTF
DNA: TGTGCCAGCAGCCCGAGGACTGACCGGTATGGCTACACCTTC
D: -
V: TRBV14
J: TRBJ1-2
size: -

CDR3: CAWRSRGTDTQYF
DNA: TGTGCCTGGAGATCCAGGGGTACAGATACGCAGTATTTT
D: -
V: TRBV30
J: TRBJ2-3
size: -

CDR3: CASSWRDSSYEQYF
DNA: TGTGCCAGTAGTTGGAGGGATTCTTCCTACGAGCAGTACTTC
D: -
V: TRBV19
J: TRBJ2-7
size: once

CDR3: CASSWDRAEAFF
DNA: TGTGCCAGCAGCTGGGACAGGGCTGAAGCTTTCTTT
D: TRBD1
V: TRBV13
J: TRBJ1-1
size: -

CDR3: CASRNPQGPGYGYTF
DNA: TGTGCCAGCAGAAACCCACAGGGGCCGGGCTATGGCTACACCTTC
D: TRBD1
V: TRBV6-5
J: TRBJ1-2
size: -

CDR3: CASSQAGVNEQFF
DNA: TGCGCCAGCAGCCAAGCTGGAGTCAATGAGCAGTTCTTC
D: -
V: TRBV4-3
J: TRBJ2-1
size: -